Listed below are T cell receptor beta chains from one sample, sequenced in a study of PD-L1 blockade in urothelial cancer. The protocol was immunoSEQ multiplex PCR, while the TCRdb copy is restricted to in-frame clones and leaves out a portion. The profile shows about 74,000 clones, about nine tenths of them singletons. Specimen: PBMCs, collected around atezolizumab (anti-PD-L1) treatment. The source is a man aged 65-85 years with urothelial cancer. CDR3s include the opening cysteine and the closing phenylalanine or tryptophan. D genes are given only for firm matches. Clone size is stated in some rows and not others, as once, few, many or a class when expanded.

j_call v_call d_call clone_size cdr3_nt cdr3_aa
TRBJ2-7 TRBV27 TRBD1 - TGTGCCAGCAGTATCGGGACAGGGCGAGAGCAGTACTTC CASSIGTGREQYF
TRBJ2-1 TRBV4-2 TRBD2 - TGTGCCAGCAGCCAAGAAAGGCCGTTAGGGACTAGCATAATCAATGAGCAGTTCTTC CASSQERPLGTSIINEQFF
TRBJ2-1 TRBV28 TRBD2 - TGTGCCAGCAGTTTTCGTGGCGGGAGGGCCCAGTTCTTC CASSFRGGRAQFF
TRBJ2-7 TRBV27 TRBD2 - TGTGCCAGCAGGTCAGCGGGGTACGAGCAGTACTTC CASRSAGYEQYF
TRBJ1-1 TRBV19 - - TGTGCCAGTAGTCTCCGGGTCTCGGAAGCTTTCTTT CASSLRVSEAFF
TRBJ2-3 TRBV5-4 TRBD2 - TGTGCCAGCAGCTTAAAGATAGCGGGACCTAGCACAGATACGCAGTATTTT CASSLKIAGPSTDTQYF
TRBJ1-2 TRBV29-1 TRBD1 - TGCAGCACAGCCGGGACAGCGGACTATGGCTACACCTTC CSTAGTADYGYTF
TRBJ2-7 TRBV6-5 TRBD2 - TGTGCCAGCAGTTACGTCCGATCTAGCGGCTACGAGCAGTACTTC CASSYVRSSGYEQYF
TRBJ2-1 TRBV27 TRBD2 - TGTGCCAGCAGTTCGGTTAGGACTAGCGGCAATGAGCAGTTCTTC CASSSVRTSGNEQFF
TRBJ2-3 TRBV5-6 - - TGTGCCAGCAGCTTGATAGAGACTTCGGGTACGCAGTATTTT CASSLIETSGTQYF
TRBJ2-7 TRBV28 TRBD2 - TGTGCCACCCGAAGTAGCGGGAGACGATCCTACGAGCAGTACTTC CATRSSGRRSYEQYF
TRBJ2-1 TRBV10-1 TRBD2 once TGCGCCAGCAGTGATACCGTGAGCGGGAACTACAATGAGCAGTTCTTC CASSDTVSGNYNEQFF
TRBJ2-4 TRBV19 - - TGTGCCAGTAGTATCGGTGGGAGGAAAAACATTCAGTACTTC CASSIGGRKNIQYF
TRBJ2-3 TRBV7-3 - - TGTGCCAGCAGCTTAGGGGGGACCCGGACCACAGATACGCAGTATTTT CASSLGGTRTTDTQYF
TRBJ2-7 TRBV9 - - TGTGCCAGCAGCGTAGGGCGTGGAGGCTCCTACGAGCAGTACTTC CASSVGRGGSYEQYF
TRBJ1-1 TRBV7-9 - - TGTGCCAGCAGCTTAGGAGCTAACCCGAACACTGAAGCTTTCTTT CASSLGANPNTEAFF
TRBJ2-5 TRBV30 - - TGTGCCTGGAGCGCGGTCCGGGAGACCCAGTACTTC CAWSAVRETQYF
TRBJ2-1 TRBV7-6 - few TGTGCCAGCAGCTTAAAGCTTGAGCAGTTCTTC CASSLKLEQFF
TRBJ1-2 TRBV6-5 - few TGTGCCAGCAGTCCTAGCCGGGATAACTATGGCTACACCTTC CASSPSRDNYGYTF
TRBJ2-3 TRBV19 - - TGTGCCAGTGAGGGCGATACGCAGTATTTT CASEGDTQYF
TRBJ2-2 TRBV19 TRBD2 - TGTGCCAGTAGTAGGTCCGGGACTAGGGTCACCGGGGAGCTGTTTTTT CASSRSGTRVTGELFF
TRBJ2-5 TRBV7-2 - - TGTGCCAGCAGCCTCGTAGGGGGGGCCCAAGAGACCCAGTACTTC CASSLVGGAQETQYF
TRBJ1-2 TRBV28 TRBD1 - TGTGCCAGCTCAGCGACAGGGCGGGCTAACTATGGCTACACCTTC CASSATGRANYGYTF
TRBJ2-4 TRBV5-1 TRBD2 once TGCGCCAGCAGCCCGGAGGGTCTGGGGGGGAACATTCAGTACTTC CASSPEGLGGNIQYF
TRBJ2-3 TRBV7-8 TRBD2 - TGTGCCAGCAGCTTAGGAGGCGGGAGGACAGATACGCAGTATTTT CASSLGGGRTDTQYF
TRBJ2-5 TRBV5-6 TRBD1 few TGTGCCAGCAACAATCCCGGGACAGGATCACAAGAGACCCAGTACTTC CASNNPGTGSQETQYF
TRBJ2-1 TRBV9 TRBD2 - TGTGCCAGCAGCGTAGGTCCTAGCGGGACTTACAATGAGCAGTTCTTC CASSVGPSGTYNEQFF
TRBJ1-2 TRBV6-5 TRBD1 - TGTGCCAGCAGTTACTCGCTTACAGGGGTCAGCTATGGCTACACCTTC CASSYSLTGVSYGYTF
TRBJ2-2 TRBV9 - - TGTGCCAGCAGCGCGGGACAAGCGAACACCGGGGAGCTGTTTTTT CASSAGQANTGELFF
TRBJ2-3 TRBV10-1 - once TGCGCCAGCAGTGAGACGCAACTAGGTACAGATACGCAGTATTTT CASSETQLGTDTQYF
TRBJ1-1 TRBV5-1 - - TGCGCCAGCAGCTTGGACAGGGACCTGACTGAAGCTTTCTTT CASSLDRDLTEAFF
TRBJ1-4 TRBV28 TRBD1 - TGTGCCAGCAGTTTAAGGGGTTTTTTGGGACAGGGTCGCGAAAAACTGTTTTTT CASSLRGFLGQGREKLFF
TRBJ2-1 TRBV5-6 TRBD2 - TGTGCCAGCAGCGTACTAGCGGGAAATGAGCAGTTCTTC CASSVLAGNEQFF
TRBJ2-3 TRBV7-3 TRBD1 - TGTGCCAGCAGCCGGACAGGGGGCACTTCAGATACGCAGTATTTT CASSRTGGTSDTQYF
TRBJ2-5 TRBV5-6 TRBD2 - TGTGCCAGCAGCTTGGCTGGGACGGGACTAGCGGTACAAGAGACCCAGTACTTC CASSLAGTGLAVQETQYF
TRBJ2-1 TRBV27 TRBD2 once TGTGCCAGCAGTCTAACTAGCGGGAATACGAATGAGCAGTTCTTC CASSLTSGNTNEQFF
TRBJ1-1 TRBV9 - - TGTGCCAGCAGCGTAGCTCCGGGATTGAACACTGAAGCTTTCTTT CASSVAPGLNTEAFF
TRBJ2-3 TRBV28 - - TGTGCCAGCGTCCCCCAGGGGGGCTCAGATACGCAGTATTTT CASVPQGGSDTQYF
TRBJ1-4 TRBV10-2 TRBD1 once TGCGCCAGCAGGGAAACAGGGGGCGGAAGTGAAAAACTGTTTTTT CASRETGGGSEKLFF
TRBJ2-7 TRBV11-2 - - TGTGCCAGCAGCCGAGAGGCCGCGCGATACTACGAGCAGTACTTC CASSREAARYYEQYF
TRBJ1-1 TRBV7-8 TRBD1 - TGTGCCAGCAGCTCGACGGGACAGCCCATAAACACTGAAGCTTTCTTT CASSSTGQPINTEAFF
TRBJ2-1 TRBV10-1 TRBD2 - TGCGCCAGCAGTGAGATAGGACTAGCGGGAGGGCCTTGGAATGAGCAGTTCTTC CASSEIGLAGGPWNEQFF
TRBJ1-1 TRBV27 - - TGTGCCAGCACCCGATTGGGTCTAGGAGTAGATCGTAGCACTGAAGCTTTCTTT CASTRLGLGVDRSTEAFF
TRBJ2-7 TRBV5-1 - - TGCGCCAGCAGCTTGGTTGTTAGCCGTGACGAGCAGTACTTC CASSLVVSRDEQYF
TRBJ2-3 TRBV10-1 TRBD2 - TGCGCCAGCAGTGAGCTAGCGGGAGGTCAAGATACGCAGTATTTT CASSELAGGQDTQYF
TRBJ2-1 TRBV9 TRBD2 - TGTGCCAGCAGCCCCCCCCAGCGGGAGGGGGGTGAGCAGTTCTTC CASSPPQREGGEQFF
TRBJ1-2 TRBV18 TRBD1 - TGTGCCAGCTCACCTGACAGGGGAAAAGGCTACACCTTC CASSPDRGKGYTF
TRBJ2-3 TRBV19 TRBD2 - TGTGCCAGTAGTATCTTGCTAGCGGTGATTGGCACAGATACGCAGTATTTT CASSILLAVIGTDTQYF
TRBJ2-3 TRBV14 TRBD2 - TGTGCCAGCAGCCACATAGCGGGAGCAGATACGCAGTATTTT CASSHIAGADTQYF
TRBJ1-2 TRBV5-5 TRBD1 - TGTGCCAGCAGCTTCGGAGCAGGGGGCACCTATGGCTACACCTTC CASSFGAGGTYGYTF
TRBJ2-4 TRBV5-4 TRBD2 - TGTGCCAGCAGCAGTCGGGACCTCGGGGGGGTAGCCAAAAACATTCAGTACTTC CASSSRDLGGVAKNIQYF
TRBJ1-1 TRBV28 - - TGTGCCAGCACCTTGGGGGGGATTCCTCCTGAAGCTTTCTTT CASTLGGIPPEAFF
TRBJ2-7 TRBV5-1 TRBD1 - TGCGCCAGCAGCTTGGATGGGGACAGGGGTCCCTACGAGCAGTACTTC CASSLDGDRGPYEQYF
TRBJ2-7 TRBV19 TRBD2 - TGTGCCAGTAGCCCTCGGGGGGTGTCAGACGAGCAGTACTTC CASSPRGVSDEQYF
TRBJ1-1 TRBV28 - - TGTGCCAGCAGGGTACCCCAGCGAAAGAACACTGAAGCTTTCTTT CASRVPQRKNTEAFF